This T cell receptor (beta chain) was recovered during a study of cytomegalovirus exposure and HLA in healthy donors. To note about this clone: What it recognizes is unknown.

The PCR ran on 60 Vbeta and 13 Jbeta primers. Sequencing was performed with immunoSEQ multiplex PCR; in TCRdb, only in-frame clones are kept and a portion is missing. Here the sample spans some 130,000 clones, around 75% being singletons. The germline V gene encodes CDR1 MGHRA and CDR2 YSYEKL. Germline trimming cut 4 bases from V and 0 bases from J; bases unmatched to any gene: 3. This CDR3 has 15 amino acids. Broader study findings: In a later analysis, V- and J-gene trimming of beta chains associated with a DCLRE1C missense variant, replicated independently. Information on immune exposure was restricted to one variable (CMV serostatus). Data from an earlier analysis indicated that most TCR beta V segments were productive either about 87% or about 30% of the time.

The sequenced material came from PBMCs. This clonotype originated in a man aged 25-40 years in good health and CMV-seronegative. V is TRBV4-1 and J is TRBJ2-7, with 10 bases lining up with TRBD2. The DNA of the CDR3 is TGCGCCAGCAGCCGATCTAGCGGGAGCTCCTACGAGCAGTACTTC. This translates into CASSRSSGSSYEQYF.